A single sample gave rise to the 20 T cell receptor beta chains below, sequenced in a study of T cells in tuberculosis (dated by TCRdb to about 2018). To prepare the library, the immunoSEQ multiplex PCR assay was applied. What TCRdb holds here is the immuneACCESS table cut down to in-frame rearrangements. Part of the clones is not present; checked against another copy, under half of the missing clones reflect an unresolved V gene, and the others are unexplained. The sample data list 20,000 to 25,000 clones, and approximately 90% of these were observed just once. Of the sample, about 15% is held by the ten largest clones. The material sequenced was PBMCs. Every receptor here comes from a donor aged 10-29 years with latent tuberculosis or without tuberculosis infection.

The CDR3 sequence: CASGLGTGDRVAFEQFF. CDR3 nucleotides: TGTGCTAGTGGTTTGGGAACAGGGGATCGGGTGGCGTTTGAGCAGTTCTTC. V and J are TRBV12-5 and TRBJ2-1, with 7 bases that match TRBD1. The germline gives CDR1 LGHNT, CDR2 FRNRAP. V trimming: 1 base; J trimming: 9 bases; junction bases outside the gene matches: 15. The CDR3 runs to 17 residues.

V gene TRBV5-5 combines with J gene TRBJ2-7; 7 bases are a match to TRBD1. Trimming removed 5 bases from V and 3 bases from J; junction bases left unmatched: 14. Germline loops: CDR1 SGHKS, CDR2 YYEKEE (reference sequence). This CDR3 has 16 residues. The CDR3 DNA sequence: TGTGCCAGCAGTTCACCTTACAGGGGAACTGTCTACGAGCAGTACTTC. This encodes CASSSPYRGTVYEQYF.

In DNA form, the CDR3 reads TGCGCCAGCAGCTTGGCCGGGGGCTATGGCTACACCTTC. This sequence encodes CASSLAGGYGYTF. The V and J genes are TRBV5-1 and TRBJ1-2, with a tentative D call TRBD1 (5 bases). The V end was cut by 0 bases, the J end by 4 bases, with 7 bases between. This CDR3 contains 13 residues. In germline, CDR1 is SGHRS, CDR2 YFSETQ.

This clone appeared a single time. This chain connects TRBV7-8 to TRBJ2-1, with 15 bases lining up with TRBD2. From germline, CDR1 is SGHVS and CDR2 FQNEAQ. V was pared by 6 bases and J by 5 bases, with 8 bases of the junction left unmatched. This CDR3 spans 17 amino acids. The CDR3 loop reads CASSSRTSGGADNEQFF. As DNA, the CDR3 is TGTGCCAGCAGTTCCCGGACTAGCGGGGGGGCGGACAATGAGCAGTTCTTC. The whole variable domain, remainder taken from reference TRBV7-8 and TRBJ2-1, is GAGVSQSPRYKVAKRGQDVALRCDPISGHVSLFWYQQALGQGPEFLTYFQNEAQLDKSGLPSDRFFAERPEGSVSTLKIQRTQQEDSAVYLCASSSRTSGGADNEQFFGPGTRLTVL.

The chain has TRBV7-2 and TRBJ2-7, with 9 bases lining up with TRBD2. The V gene's germline CDR1 is SGHTA and CDR2 FQGNSA. The V segment lost 0 bases and the J segment 1 base; nucleotides outside the gene matches: 4. CDR3 length: 16 amino acids. CDR3 region: CASSLAGTSISYEQYF. In DNA, the CDR3 is TGTGCCAGCAGCTTAGCTGGGACTAGCATATCCTACGAGCAGTACTTC.

This clone was recorded only once. The chain joins TRBV11-2 to TRBJ1-1; possibly TRBD1 for D (6 bases). The germline V gene encodes CDR1 SGHAT and CDR2 FQNNGV. The CDR3 is made up of 15 amino acids. The V gene lost 5 bases and the J gene lost 6 bases, with 19 bases spanning the gap. As DNA, the CDR3 is TGTGCCAGCAGCCGTGTAGAGGGGGTAAAGGCTGAAGCTTTCTTT. It yields the protein CASSRVEGVKAEAFF. The entire variable domain, with the rest obtained from reference TRBV11-2 and TRBJ1-1, is as follows: EAGVAQSPRYKIIEKRQSVAFWCNPISGHATLYWYQQILGQGPKLLIQFQNNGVVDDSQLPKDRFSAERLKGVDSTLKIQPAKLEDSAVYLCASSRVEGVKAEAFFGQGTRLTVV.

This sequence joins TRBV5-6 and TRBJ1-1; D unresolved. The CDR3 has 14 residues. CDR1 SGHDT and CDR2 YYEEEE come from the germline V gene. With 2 bases removed from V and 0 bases from J, the gap between germline ends came to 8 bases. CDR3 sequence (DNA): TGTGCCAGCAGCTTTCTACTCTTGAACACTGAAGCTTTCTTT. It specifies CASSFLLLNTEAFF.

The gene calls are TRBV2 and TRBJ1-2; 8 bases match TRBD1. Germline assignment: CDR1 SNHLY and CDR2 FYNNEI. V shed 6 bases, J shed 6 bases, and the junction held 3 bases outside the gene matches. The CDR3 spans 12 residues. This chain's CDR3 is CASRLTGDGYTF. CDR3 coding DNA: TGTGCCAGCAGGTTGACAGGGGATGGCTACACCTTC.

The gene calls are TRBV7-6 and TRBJ1-1, with no clear D. V lost 2 bases to trimming and J lost 5 bases, with 9 bases between them. The germline gives CDR1 SGHVS, CDR2 FNYEAQ. The CDR3 is 13 amino acids. CDR3 protein: CASSLIFATEAFF. The CDR3 DNA follows: TGTGCCAGCAGCTTAATATTTGCGACTGAAGCTTTCTTT. The full variable domain, completed using reference TRBV7-6 and TRBJ1-1, is GAGVSQSPRYKVTKRGQDVALRCDPISGHVSLYWYRQALGQGPEFLTYFNYEAQQDKSGLPNDRFSAERPEGSISTLTIQRTEQRDSAMYRCASSLIFATEAFFGQGTRLTVV.

This clone was detected once. The chain has TRBV5-1 and TRBJ2-7; 8 nucleotides align to TRBD1. There are 15 residues in the CDR3. Looked up from germline, CDR1 is SGHRS and CDR2 is YFSETQ. The V and J ends lost 0 bases and 5 bases, in that order; junction bases with no gene match: 7. The DNA for the CDR3 is TGCGCCAGCAGCTTGGTACAGGGGGTTAATCACGAGCAGTACTTC. This sequence encodes CASSLVQGVNHEQYF.

This clone was counted once. V usage is TRBV27 and J usage is TRBJ1-6, with TRBD1 matching over 10 bases. The CDR3 totals 16 residues. Germline V gives CDR1 MNHEY, CDR2 SMNVEV (reference sequence). Losses at the gene ends were 6 bases for V and 8 bases for J; bases not matched to a gene: 10. CDR3 in amino acids: CASSPIVGTGDSPLHF. The DNA of the CDR3 is TGTGCCAGCAGCCCTATAGTTGGGACAGGGGATTCACCCCTCCACTTT.

This rearrangement joins TRBV15 to TRBJ2-5, with 10 bases that match TRBD1. The germline V gene has CDR1 LNHNV and CDR2 YYDKDF (reference sequence). V dropped 4 bases and J dropped 4; count of bases not matched to a gene: 9. The CDR3 consists of 16 residues. The CDR3 is CATSKGDRGGRETQYF. The CDR3 nucleotides are TGTGCCACCAGCAAGGGGGACAGGGGAGGTCGAGAGACCCAGTACTTC.

This clone has a single count. The chain couples TRBV29-1 to TRBJ2-7; TRBD1 agrees at 7 bases. The germline CDR1 and CDR2 sequences are SQVTM and ANQGSEA. The CDR3 is 12 amino acids. The V and J ends lost 4 bases and 13 bases, in that order; junction bases with no gene match: 13. The DNA of the CDR3 is TGCAGCGTTGGATACCGGGACAGACCTCTTTACTTC. The encoded protein is CSVGYRDRPLYF.

This chain links TRBV19 with TRBJ2-3; D unresolved. With 1 base removed from V and 0 bases from J, the gap between germline ends came to 8 bases. The CDR3 sequence is 15 residues long. CDR1 LNHDA and CDR2 SQIVND come from the germline V gene (reference sequence). Here the CDR3 reads CASSIATLSTDTQYF. In DNA form, the CDR3 reads TGTGCCAGTAGTATAGCGACTCTCAGCACAGATACGCAGTATTTT.

J is TRBJ1-5 and V is TRBV30; a possible D gene is TRBD1 (5 bases). The germline V and J ends were trimmed by 3 bases and 3 bases, with 15 bases remaining between them. The CDR3 totals 15 residues. The V gene's germline CDR1 is GTSNPN and CDR2 SVGIG (reference sequence). This CDR3 is CAWRERGGHNQPQHF. In DNA, the CDR3 is TGTGCCTGGAGGGAGAGGGGAGGTCACAATCAGCCCCAGCATTTT.

The genes are TRBV5-1 and TRBJ1-4; weak D call: TRBD1 (6 bases). V lost 0 bases, J lost 5 bases, and 8 bases lay in between. Germline CDR1 SGHRS, CDR2 YFSETQ. This CDR3 region has 14 residues. The CDR3 DNA reads as TGCGCCAGCAGCTTGGGTCAGGGGAATGAAAAACTGTTTTTT. It translates to CASSLGQGNEKLFF. Combining the CDR3 with reference TRBV5-1 and TRBJ1-4 gives the whole variable domain KAGVTQTPRYLIKTRGQQVTLSCSPISGHRSVSWYQQTPGQGLQFLFEYFSETQRNKGNFPGRFSGRQFSNSRSEMNVSTLELGDSALYLCASSLGQGNEKLFFGSGTQLSVL.

J is TRBJ2-7 and V is TRBV12-2; TRBD2 is the table's D call and was not checked against the DNA. TRBV12-2 is described as a pseudogene. The CDR3 has 14 residues. CDR3 protein: CASRLRDRTYEQYF. The CDR3 region has the DNA TGTGCAAGTCGCTTGCGGGACCGCACCTACGAGCAGTACTTC.

The J gene is TRBJ2-7, the V gene TRBV10-2; 7 nucleotides match TRBD2. The CDR3 spans 12 residues. Looked up from germline, CDR1 is WSHSY and CDR2 is SAAADI. The ends lost 5 bases at V and 2 bases at J; junction bases unmatched: 0. The CDR3 nucleotides read TGCGCCAGCAGTACTAGCGCCTACGAGCAGTACTTC. This translates into CASSTSAYEQYF.

This clone was counted a single time. The rearrangement uses TRBV7-2 and TRBJ1-1, with 8 positions matching TRBD1. Germline values: CDR1 SGHTA, CDR2 FQGNSA. The CDR3 consists of 14 residues. The junction had 3 bases not matched to a gene; V was cut back by 4 bases and J by 2 bases. The CDR3 DNA follows: TGTGCCAGCAGCTCCGGACAGGGAAACACTGAAGCTTTCTTT. Residues: CASSSGQGNTEAFF. The full variable domain, completed using reference TRBV7-2 and TRBJ1-1, is GAGVSQSPSNKVTEKGKDVELRCDPISGHTALYWYRQSLGQGLEFLIYFQGNSAPDKSGLPSDRFSAERTGGSVSTLTIQRTQQEDSAVYLCASSSGQGNTEAFFGQGTRLTVV.

The V and J genes are TRBV29-1 and TRBJ1-3, with 7 nucleotides matching TRBD1. CDR1 and CDR2 (germline): SQVTM, ANQGSEA. V lost 7 bases, J lost 0 bases, and 9 bases stayed unmatched. The CDR3 length is 15 residues. CDR3 amino acids: CSAYARDSSGNTIYF. The CDR3 DNA reads TGCAGCGCCTACGCCCGGGACAGCTCTGGAAACACCATATATTTT.